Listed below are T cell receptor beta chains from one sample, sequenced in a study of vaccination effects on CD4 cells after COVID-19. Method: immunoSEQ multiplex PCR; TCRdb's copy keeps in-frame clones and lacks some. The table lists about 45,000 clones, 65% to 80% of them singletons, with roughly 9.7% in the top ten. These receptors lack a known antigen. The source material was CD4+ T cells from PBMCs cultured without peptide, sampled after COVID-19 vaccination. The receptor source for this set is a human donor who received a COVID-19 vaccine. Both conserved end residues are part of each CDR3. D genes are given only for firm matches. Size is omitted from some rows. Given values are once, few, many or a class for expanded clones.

TGTGCCAGCAGCTGGGGGGGACCGGGCGCTCCTGGAAACACCATATATTTT CASSWGGPGAPGNTIYF TRBV5-4 . . TRBJ1-3
TGCGCCAGCAGCTTGGACAGCCACAATCAGCCCCAGCATTTT CASSLDSHNQPQHF TRBV5-1 . once TRBJ1-5
TGTGCCAGCAGCCAAGGTTTCAGACTCCGGACCCATCAGCCCCAGCATTTT CASSQGFRLRTHQPQHF TRBV3-1/TRBV3-2 . . TRBJ1-5
TGTGCCAGCAGCTTAGCGCCGGGGGGCCAGCCCCAGCATTTT CASSLAPGGQPQHF TRBV7-2 . few TRBJ1-5
TGTGCCAGTAGTATAAGTCGAGCGGGGGGGCGGGAGACCCAGTACTTC CASSISRAGGRETQYF TRBV19 TRBD2 . TRBJ2-5
TGTGCCAGCAGCGGCGGACCGGGACAGTTAGGCAATGAGCAGTTCTTC CASSGGPGQLGNEQFF TRBV9 TRBD1 . TRBJ2-1
TGTGCCAGCAGCAGTACAGATAACACCGGGGAGCTGTTTTTT CASSSTDNTGELFF TRBV5-4 . . TRBJ2-2
TGTGCCAGCAGCTTGGGACTAGCGGGAGCCTACGAGCAGTACTTC CASSLGLAGAYEQYF TRBV5-8 TRBD2 . TRBJ2-7
TGTGCCAGCAGCGGCGACCCCGAGGAGCAGTACTTC CASSGDPEEQYF TRBV7-9 . . TRBJ2-7
TGCGCCAGCAGCTACGTTAACAACAGGGCAGCAATGAATGAGCAGTTCTTC CASSYVNNRAAMNEQFF TRBV5-1 . few TRBJ2-1
TGTGCCAGCAGCCCACAGGGGCAAGAGACCCAGTACTTC CASSPQGQETQYF TRBV6-5 TRBD1 . TRBJ2-5
TGCGCCAGCAGCTTGGAAGGTTTTAAGGGTACAGATACGCAGTATTTT CASSLEGFKGTDTQYF TRBV5-1 . . TRBJ2-3
TGTGCCAGCAGCCGGGAGTCAGAGACCCAGTACTTC CASSRESETQYF TRBV14 . . TRBJ2-5
TGTGCCAGCACCCAGGGGGGAGGCTACACCTTC CASTQGGGYTF TRBV6-5 TRBD1 . TRBJ1-2